This entry lists 18 T cell receptor beta chains sequenced from one sample in a study of T cell repertoires in cytomegalovirus infection. A single record per CDR3 protein comes from TCRdb applying MiXCR to the reads. This table holds some 180,000 distinct CDR3 sequences, roughly 15% found once. Specimen: CD8+ T cells from PBMCs. All receptors derive from a human donor in good health (CMV status not recorded). Some clones in this sample may be carry-over from other donors' samples.

V is TRBV14 and J is TRBJ2-5; D not certain. The CDR3 runs to 13 residues. V was cut by 4 bases and J by 7 bases, with 13 bases left in between. The V gene's germline CDR1 is SGHDN and CDR2 FVKESK. The CDR3 protein is CASSLVGIGTQYF. The CDR3 nucleotides read TGTGCCAGCAGCCTTGTGGGAATAGGGACCCAGTACTTC.

This chain links TRBV5-1 with TRBJ2-1; 7 bases map to TRBD2. The CDR3 totals 17 residues. Germline CDR1 and CDR2: SGHRS and YFSETQ. The V gene end was trimmed by 0 bases and the J gene end by 0 bases; junction bases not matched to a gene: 6. In nucleotides, the CDR3 is TGCGCCAGCAGCTTGGCCGAAGGCGGGGGCTCCTACAATGAGCAGTTCTTC. It is translated as CASSLAEGGGSYNEQFF.

J is TRBJ1-2 and V is TRBV7-6; the D gene is possibly TRBD1 (6 bases). CDR3 size: 15 residues. The V end was cut by 1 base, the J end by 3 bases, with 12 bases between. CDR1 SGHVS and CDR2 FNYEAQ come from the germline V gene. CDR3 sequence reads: CASSLGAGEDYGYTF. CDR3 DNA sequence: TGTGCCAGCAGCTTAGGGGCAGGGGAGGACTATGGCTACACCTTC. Full variable domain (remainder filled in from reference TRBV7-6 and TRBJ1-2): GAGVSQSPRYKVTKRGQDVALRCDPISGHVSLYWYRQALGQGPEFLTYFNYEAQQDKSGLPNDRFSAERPEGSISTLTIQRTEQRDSAMYRCASSLGAGEDYGYTFGSGTRLTVV.

This clonotype has just a few counts. The V call is TRBV11-2, the J call TRBJ1-5; D is unclear. This CDR3 has 16 amino acids. Germline-derived CDR1 and CDR2 are SGHAT and FQNNGV. V shed 0 bases and J shed 2 bases, with 11 bases lying between them. CDR3 residues: CASSLEGFQGNQPQHF. The DNA of the CDR3 is TGTGCCAGCAGCTTAGAGGGGTTCCAGGGCAATCAGCCCCAGCATTTT.

This chain uses TRBV7-6 with TRBJ1-4; 7 bases match TRBD1. The J segment lost 7 bases and the V segment lost 1 base, leaving 6 bases of the junction unmatched. The CDR3 is made up of 15 amino acids. Germline V gene lookup returns CDR1 SGHVS and CDR2 FNYEAQ. CDR3 amino acids: CASSLVGGGGEKLFF. The CDR3 DNA sequence: TGTGCCAGCAGCTTAGTGGGAGGGGGCGGTGAAAAACTGTTTTTT.

Notes on this clonotype: At one of its ends the junction is not consistent with the germline gene, which may arise from a read error. This sequence joins TRBV7-7 and TRBJ2-2, with D perhaps TRBD1 or TRBD2 (5 bases each). The CDR3 runs to 14 residues. Per the germline V gene, CDR1 is SSHAT and CDR2 is FNYEAQ (reference sequence). CDR3: CASSPQRGPGELFF. In DNA form, the CDR3 reads TGTGCTAGCAGCCCCCAAAGGGGACCCGGGGAGCTGTTTTTT.

The chain links TRBV11-2 to TRBJ2-1; tentatively, D is TRBD1 (6 bases). The CDR3 sequence is 18 residues long. Germline loops: CDR1 SGHAT, CDR2 FQNNGV. Trimming removed 0 bases at V and 8 bases at J, with 23 bases between. The CDR3: CASSLDLRTADQVHEQFF. The CDR3 coding sequence is TGTGCCAGCAGCTTAGATCTCAGGACAGCCGACCAGGTCCATGAGCAGTTCTTC.

CDR3 region: CASSLVSGVGYTF. The CDR3 nucleotides read TGTGCCAGCAGTTTAGTGTCAGGAGTCGGCTACACCTTC. This chain joins TRBV27 and TRBJ1-2; D not resolved. CDR1 MNHEY and CDR2 SMNVEV come from the germline V gene (reference sequence). The CDR3 has 13 residues. Deletions cut 2 bases from V and 8 bases from J, with 12 bases between.

This clonotype was counted a single time. The chain joins TRBV9 to TRBJ1-2; D call uncertain. CDR1 and CDR2 (germline): SGDLS, YYNGEE. Trimming cost V 4 bases and J 11 bases, with 3 bases left between them. This CDR3 spans 8 amino acids. The CDR3 protein is CASSPYTF. Written as DNA, the CDR3 is TGTGCCAGCAGCCCTTACACCTTC.

The chain has TRBV7-9 and TRBJ1-5; TRBD1 might be the D (5 bases). CDR1 SEHNR and CDR2 FQNEAQ come from the germline V gene (reference sequence). Trimming took 8 bases from V and 2 from J, leaving 16 bases between them. There are 15 residues in the CDR3. The CDR3 protein is CASADGGFGNQPQHF. The CDR3 DNA follows: TGTGCCAGCGCCGATGGGGGGTTCGGCAATCAGCCCCAGCATTTT. The whole variable domain, filled in from reference TRBV7-9 and TRBJ1-5, reads DTGVSQNPRHKITKRGQNVTFRCDPISEHNRLYWYRQTLGQGPEFLTYFQNEAQLEKSRLLSDRFSAERPKGSFSTLEIQRTEQGDSAMYLCASADGGFGNQPQHFGDGTRLSIL.

The table lists this clonotype with a few counts. The rearrangement links TRBV6-6 to TRBJ1-1; D may be TRBD1 (5 bases). V was clipped by 6 bases and J by 10 bases, with 12 bases between them. Germline-derived CDR1 and CDR2 are MNHNY and SVGAGI (reference sequence). The CDR3 length is 11 residues. In DNA, the CDR3 is TGTGCCAGCAGCCCAGGGACGCCAGCTTTCTTT. Translation gives CASSPGTPAFF.

This clonotype was picked up a small number of times. The chain couples TRBV6-5 to TRBJ1-2; 8 bases fit TRBD1. The CDR3 runs to 14 residues. Germline V gene lookup returns CDR1 MNHEY and CDR2 SVGAGI. V dropped 5 bases and J dropped 8; count of bases not matched to a gene: 10. CDR3 in DNA: TGTGCCAGCAGTAGGGGACAGGCGGCAGAGGGCTACACCTTC. The encoded protein is CASSRGQAAEGYTF.

V and J are TRBV7-9 and TRBJ2-7, with 9 bases fitting TRBD1. After removal of 2 bases from V and 3 bases from J, the junction contained 5 bases not matched to a gene. Germline CDR1 and CDR2: SEHNR and FQNEAQ (reference sequence). The CDR3 length is 15 residues. The CDR3 protein is CASSLWDREGYEQYF. In DNA form, the CDR3 reads TGTGCCAGCAGCTTATGGGACAGGGAGGGCTACGAGCAGTACTTC.

The chain combines TRBV6-1 with TRBJ2-7; D remains ambiguous. Trimming stripped 0 bases from V and 1 base from J, with 13 bases between. Germline lookup yields CDR1 MNHNS and CDR2 SASEGT. The CDR3 is made up of 16 amino acids. The CDR3 nucleotides are TGTGCCAGCAGTGAAGCGATAGTAAGTGTTTCCTACGAGCAGTACTTC. Its protein product is CASSEAIVSVSYEQYF.

The table lists this clonotype with a few counts. The CDR3 DNA reads TGTGCCAGCAGCATATTATACAATGAGCAGTTCTTC. It is translated as CASSILYNEQFF. The chain carries TRBV7-2 and TRBJ2-1; no clear D. Germline V lookup: CDR1 SGHTA, CDR2 FQGNSA. The CDR3 covers 12 residues. V was clipped by 5 bases and J by 4 bases, with 6 bases between them.

The chain recombines TRBV9 with TRBJ1-1; tentatively, D is TRBD1 (6 bases). V was cut by 3 bases and J by 3 bases, with 12 bases left in between. Germline V lookup: CDR1 SGDLS, CDR2 YYNGEE. CDR3 length: 14 residues. This chain's CDR3 is CASSAKDSDTEAFF. For the CDR3, the DNA is TGTGCCAGCAGCGCTAAGGACAGTGACACTGAAGCTTTCTTT.

This clonotype showed up just a few times. The chain uses TRBV7-2 and TRBJ2-7, with 11 bases matching TRBD2. CDR3 length: 15 amino acids. The germline gives CDR1 SGHTA, CDR2 FQGNSA. With 1 base clipped from V and 4 bases from J, the junction kept 3 bases outside the gene matches. The CDR3 nucleotides are TGTGCCAGCAGCTTAGAGGGACTAGCGGCGTACGAGCAGTACTTC. The encoded protein is CASSLEGLAAYEQYF.

The V and J genes are TRBV6-5 and TRBJ1-5; TRBD1 matches at 9 bases. V lost 3 bases, J lost 4 bases, and 13 bases stayed unmatched. The CDR3 loop spans 18 amino acids. The germline CDR1 and CDR2 sequences are MNHEY and SVGAGI. This CDR3 is CASSYRAWGQGYNQPQHF. The CDR3 nucleotides are TGTGCCAGCAGTTATCGTGCTTGGGGACAGGGCTATAATCAGCCCCAGCATTTT.